Below are 5 T cell receptor beta chains sequenced from a single sample in a study of CD8+ T cells in alopecia areata. Following extraction, RNA underwent reverse transcription to cDNA, which served as the sequencing template. Sequencing was performed with immunoSEQ multiplex PCR; in TCRdb, only in-frame clones are kept and a portion is missing. Of approximately 99,000 clones detected, roughly 55% appear once; the ten largest clones hold 23%. Sequencing was done on a sample of NKG2D-low CD8+ T cells sorted from blood. The receptor source for this set is a human donor with alopecia areata.

The chain employs TRBV5-1 and TRBJ2-7; 7 nucleotides line up with TRBD2. The V and J ends lost 7 bases and 6 bases, in that order; junction bases with no gene match: 10. CDR1 is SGHRS and CDR2 is YFSETQ in the germline V gene. CDR3 length: 13 residues. DNA of the CDR3: TGCGCCAGCGGCGCGGGAGATTTTGTCGAGCAGTACTTC. Its protein product is CASGAGDFVEQYF.

This clone was seen a handful of times. The rearrangement uses TRBV7-3 and TRBJ1-1; D ambiguous. V lost 5 bases, J lost 2 bases, and 9 bases lay in between. This CDR3 is built from 13 residues. Germline V gene data show CDR1 as SGHTA and CDR2 as FQGTGA. Written as DNA, the CDR3 is TGTGCCAGCAGCCGGATGGGAAACACTGAAGCTTTCTTT. Translating it yields CASSRMGNTEAFF.

This clone has just a few counts. J is TRBJ2-1 and V is TRBV30; D possibly uses TRBD1 or TRBD2 (6 bases each). The CDR3 totals 12 residues. Trimming removed 4 bases from V and 9 bases from J, with 13 bases in between. Germline loops: CDR1 GTSNPN, CDR2 SVGIG (reference sequence). CDR3 sequence reads: CAWTRGAVEQFF. As DNA, the CDR3 is TGTGCCTGGACAAGGGGGGCGGTTGAGCAGTTCTTC.

This rearrangement joins TRBV9 to TRBJ2-5; TRBD1 matches 8 bases. CDR3 length equals 15 residues. Germline V lookup: CDR1 SGDLS, CDR2 YYNGEE. The junction had 9 bases not matched to a gene; V was cut back by 3 bases and J by 5 bases. CDR3 nucleotide sequence: TGTGCCAGCAGCGGGAGGACAGGGCGAGGGGAGACCCAGTACTTC. It encodes CASSGRTGRGETQYF.

The V and J genes are TRBV5-5 and TRBJ2-7; 7 nucleotides line up with TRBD2. Germline V CDR1 and CDR2: SGHKS, YYEKEE (reference sequence). This CDR3 contains 15 residues. The trim removed 0 bases at V and 3 bases at J, leaving 6 bases unmatched. The CDR3 sequence is CASSLANQRDYEQYF. The CDR3 bases are TGTGCCAGCAGCTTGGCCAACCAGCGGGACTACGAGCAGTACTTC.